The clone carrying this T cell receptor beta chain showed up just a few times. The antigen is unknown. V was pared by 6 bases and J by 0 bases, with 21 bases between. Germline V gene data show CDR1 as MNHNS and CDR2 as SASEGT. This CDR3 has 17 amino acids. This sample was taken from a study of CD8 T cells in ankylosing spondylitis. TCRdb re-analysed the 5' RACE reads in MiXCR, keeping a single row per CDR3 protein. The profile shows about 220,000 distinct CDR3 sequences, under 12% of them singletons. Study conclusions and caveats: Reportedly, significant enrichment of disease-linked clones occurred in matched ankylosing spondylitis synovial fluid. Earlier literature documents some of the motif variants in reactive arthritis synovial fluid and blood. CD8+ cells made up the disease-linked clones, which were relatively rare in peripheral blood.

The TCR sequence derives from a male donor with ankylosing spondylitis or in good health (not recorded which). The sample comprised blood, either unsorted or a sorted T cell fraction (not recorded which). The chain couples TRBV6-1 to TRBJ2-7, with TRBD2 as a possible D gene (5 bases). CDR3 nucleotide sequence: TGTGCCAGCAGCCCATACACCACGACGGGGAGCTCCTACGAGCAGTACTTC. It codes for CASSPYTTTGSSYEQYF.